This T cell receptor (beta chain) appears in the sequencing data of a study of cytomegalovirus exposure and HLA in healthy donors. The donors belonged to the approximately 110-subject validation cohort, separate from the roughly 700-subject first cohort. Clones were sequenced by immunoSEQ multiplex PCR, and TCRdb holds only the in-frame ones, with some missing. The repertoire holds under 400,000 clones, with 75% to 90% as singletons. V trimming: 9 bases; J trimming: 6 bases; junction bases outside the gene matches: 15. The CDR3 sequence is 15 residues long. CDR1 and CDR2 (germline): SGHTS, YDEGEE. This clone was found once. Antigen unknown. Study-level points and caveats: It was reportedly the case that the classifier diagnosed cytomegalovirus status with high specificity and sensitivity.

Sequencing was carried out using PBMCs. This sequence joins TRBV5-8 and TRBJ1-5; 7 bases map to TRBD1. The TCR originated in a woman aged 18-29 years in good health and CMV-seronegative. The CDR3 region is CATLTGSNFGQPQHF. CDR3 coding DNA: TGTGCCACCCTGACAGGGAGCAACTTTGGTCAGCCCCAGCATTTT.